The rows below give T cell receptor beta chains drawn from one sample of a study of T cell changes during pregnancy in multiple sclerosis. The repertoire was sequenced with immunoSEQ multiplex PCR; TCRdb's copy has only in-frame clones and lacks some. The data contain fewer than 55,000 clones, roughly 90% of them singletons. Sequenced material: peripheral blood, taken after pregnancy. These receptors were taken from a female donor in good health, enrolled as a control in a pregnancy study. Both conserved end residues are part of each CDR3. A D gene is named only where the DNA matches it firmly. Size tells how often a clone was seen (once, few, many) or the class of an expanded clone, and some rows leave it out.

d_gene	abundance	v_gene	j_gene	len	CDR3aa	CDR3nt
TRBD2	-	TRBV10-1	TRBJ2-3	16	CASSASGTSAWDTQYF	TGCGCCAGCAGTGCCTCGGGGACTAGCGCCTGGGATACGCAGTATTTT
-	-	TRBV6-6	TRBJ1-5	15	CASSYGRGMAQPQHF	TGTGCCAGCAGTTACGGAAGGGGAATGGCTCAGCCCCAGCATTTT
-	-	TRBV7-2	TRBJ2-5	14	CASSLEGRVETQYF	TGTGCCAGCAGCTTAGAAGGCAGGGTGGAGACCCAGTACTTC
TRBD2	-	TRBV27	TRBJ2-5	15	CASGRPTSGQETQYF	TGTGCCAGCGGGCGACCGACTAGCGGTCAAGAGACCCAGTACTTC
TRBD1	-	TRBV5-1	TRBJ1-2	13	CASSSGTGGSYTF	TGCGCCAGCAGCTCCGGGACAGGGGGAAGCTACACCTTC
TRBD1	-	TRBV28	TRBJ2-1	15	CASTNRDRAYNEQFF	TGTGCCAGCACTAACCGGGACAGGGCCTACAATGAGCAGTTCTTC
-	-	TRBV5-5	TRBJ2-5	15	CASSLAAGAAETQYF	TGTGCCAGCAGCTTGGCCGCAGGGGCGGCAGAGACCCAGTACTTC
TRBD2	-	TRBV7-2	TRBJ2-3	16	CASSPRRGDGADTQYF	TGTGCCAGCAGCCCTAGGCGGGGGGATGGGGCGGATACGCAGTATTTT
-	-	TRBV5-1	TRBJ1-3	15	CASSSRPYRGNTIYF	TGCGCCAGCAGCTCTCGCCCTTACAGGGGAAACACCATATATTTT
-	-	TRBV19	TRBJ1-4	16	CASAGPAGRTNEKLFF	TGTGCCAGTGCGGGACCAGCGGGAAGGACTAATGAAAAACTGTTTTTT
TRBD1	-	TRBV6-5	TRBJ1-1	15	CASSRQGQGAAEAFF	TGTGCCAGCAGTCGTCAGGGACAGGGGGCCGCTGAAGCTTTCTTT
-	-	TRBV5-1	TRBJ2-7	14	CASSLTSSSYEQYF	TGCGCCAGCAGCTTGACTAGCAGTTCCTACGAGCAGTACTTC
-	-	TRBV27	TRBJ1-1	16	CASSLSGGAPNTEAFF	TGTGCCAGCAGTTTATCTGGTGGGGCACCGAACACTGAAGCTTTCTTT
TRBD2	few	TRBV9	TRBJ2-3	16	CASSVALRGGTDTQYF	TGTGCCAGCAGCGTAGCTTTGCGGGGGGGCACAGATACGCAGTATTTT
-	-	TRBV10-3	TRBJ2-2	16	CAISERGAGRTGELFF	TGTGCCATCAGTGAACGTGGGGCAGGGCGCACCGGGGAGCTGTTTTTT
-	-	TRBV4-1	TRBJ1-2	12	CASSQVGVGYTF	TGCGCCAGCAGCCAAGTAGGGGTCGGCTACACCTTC
-	-	TRBV6-5	TRBJ2-7	16	CASSYSRAGSSYEQYF	TGTGCCAGCAGTTACTCGAGGGCGGGAAGCTCCTACGAGCAGTACTTC
TRBD2	few	TRBV5-4	TRBJ2-3	19	CASSFEGLAGGYSTDTQYF	TGTGCCAGCAGCTTCGAGGGACTAGCGGGGGGTTACTCCACAGATACGCAGTATTTT
TRBD1	-	TRBV10-3	TRBJ1-1	24	CAISDLTGQGALTRERRMNTEAFF	TGTGCCATCAGTGACCTTACGGGACAGGGGGCACTCACGAGGGAGCGCAGGATGAACACTGAAGCTTTCTTT
TRBD2	few	TRBV7-9	TRBJ2-7	12	CASRGGNDEQYF	TGTGCCAGCCGGGGGGGCAACGACGAGCAGTACTTC
TRBD1	-	TRBV10-3	TRBJ1-3	13	CAIKETGENTIYF	TGTGCCATCAAGGAGACAGGGGAGAACACCATATATTTT
TRBD1	once	TRBV10-3	TRBJ2-7	14	CAISDPDRVHEQYF	TGTGCCATCAGTGACCCGGACAGGGTCCACGAGCAGTACTTC
-	-	TRBV19	TRBJ2-7	14	CASSIKGASYEQYF	TGTGCCAGTAGTATAAAGGGAGCGTCCTACGAGCAGTACTTC
TRBD1	-	TRBV2	TRBJ1-3	15	CASSSDRGGGNTIYF	TGTGCCAGCAGTTCAGACAGGGGGGGTGGAAACACCATATATTTT
-	-	TRBV25-1	TRBJ2-5	13	CASTPRYQETQYF	TGTGCCAGCACCCCTCGGTACCAAGAGACCCAGTACTTC
-	-	TRBV7-2	TRBJ1-6	15	CASSSPPGGNSPLHF	TGTGCCAGCAGCTCTCCCCCGGGGGGAAATTCACCCCTCCACTTT
-	few	TRBV7-2	TRBJ1-1	15	CASSLVTGGIAEAFF	TGTGCCAGCAGCTTAGTGACCGGGGGGATTGCTGAAGCTTTCTTT
TRBD2	many	TRBV29-1	TRBJ2-1	15	CSVPEGGTDYNEQFF	TGCAGCGTCCCTGAGGGAGGGACCGACTACAATGAGCAGTTCTTC
-	-	TRBV2	TRBJ1-1	12	CASTESWTEAFF	TGTGCCAGCACCGAGTCTTGGACTGAAGCTTTCTTT
-	-	TRBV19	TRBJ2-7	14	CASSVPGHPYEQYF	TGTGCCAGTAGTGTCCCGGGACACCCCTACGAGCAGTACTTC
-	once	TRBV4-1	TRBJ2-2	16	CASSRVERRFPGELFF	TGCGCCAGCAGTAGGGTTGAGCGGAGGTTCCCCGGGGAGCTGTTTTTT
-	-	TRBV4-3	TRBJ1-2	16	CASSQDQATAYYGYTF	TGCGCCAGCAGCCAAGATCAGGCGACAGCTTACTATGGCTACACCTTC
TRBD2	once	TRBV6-1	TRBJ2-7	17	CASSETPRLALLSEQYF	TGTGCCAGCAGTGAAACCCCTCGACTAGCTCTACTAAGCGAGCAGTACTTC
-	-	TRBV5-1	TRBJ2-5	14	CASSGGTRQETQYF	TGCGCCAGCAGCGGAGGGACTCGACAAGAGACCCAGTACTTC
-	-	TRBV9	TRBJ2-2	14	CASSPRVGTGELFF	TGTGCCAGCAGCCCCAGGGTGGGCACCGGGGAGCTGTTTTTT
TRBD1	-	TRBV19	TRBJ2-6	18	CASTLGQNILSGANVLTF	TGTGCCAGTACCCTGGGACAGAATATTCTCTCTGGGGCCAACGTCCTGACTTTC
-	-	TRBV6-5	TRBJ1-1	15	CASSYSPGLNTEAFF	TGTGCCAGCAGTTATAGTCCGGGTTTGAACACTGAAGCTTTCTTT
-	-	TRBV27	TRBJ2-7	14	CASTQGLNSYEQYF	TGTGCCAGCACCCAAGGACTTAACTCCTACGAGCAGTACTTC
TRBD2	-	TRBV28	TRBJ2-1	14	CAGQRGDSYNEQFF	TGTGCGGGTCAGCGGGGAGATTCCTACAATGAGCAGTTCTTC
TRBD1	-	TRBV6-6	TRBJ2-5	15	CASSSHQQGLETQYF	TGTGCCAGCAGTTCCCATCAACAGGGGCTCGAGACCCAGTACTTC
-	-	TRBV4-3	TRBJ1-2	15	CASSQEGHTNYGYTF	TGCGCCAGCAGCCAAGAGGGCCACACTAACTATGGCTACACCTTC
-	-	TRBV7-6	TRBJ1-3	15	CASSPNPGSGNTIYF	TGTGCCAGCAGCCCGAATCCAGGGTCCGGAAACACCATATATTTT
-	-	TRBV4-1	TRBJ1-2	16	CASSQPSGGRGYGYTF	TGCGCCAGCAGCCAACCTTCGGGGGGGCGAGGCTATGGCTACACCTTC
-	-	TRBV27	TRBJ1-2	14	CASSPGEGRYGYTF	TGTGCCAGCAGTCCCGGGGAGGGCCGCTATGGCTACACCTTC
-	-	TRBV9	TRBJ2-7	13	CAPKGAPAYEQYF	TGTGCCCCCAAAGGGGCGCCAGCCTACGAGCAGTACTTC
-	once	TRBV29-1	TRBJ2-7	13	CSVGSSSSYEQYF	TGCAGCGTTGGATCCTCGAGCTCCTACGAGCAGTACTTC
-	-	TRBV7-2	TRBJ1-2	16	CASSLGPSNVGGGYTF	TGTGCCAGCAGCTTAGGGCCCTCGAATGTGGGAGGTGGCTACACCTTC
TRBD1	-	TRBV30	TRBJ2-7	14	CAWSVGTGIYEQYF	TGTGCCTGGAGTGTAGGGACAGGAATCTACGAGCAGTACTTC
TRBD1	once	TRBV6-1	TRBJ2-2	17	CASSVHRGQLNTGELFF	TGTGCCAGCAGTGTACACAGGGGACAACTTAACACCGGGGAGCTGTTTTTT
-	-	TRBV7-6	TRBJ1-5	17	CASSPGAGHNSNQPQHF	TGTGCCAGCAGCCCAGGGGCAGGGCATAATAGCAATCAGCCCCAGCATTTT
TRBD2	-	TRBV6-4	TRBJ2-1	14	CASSDGGENGEQFF	TGTGCCAGCAGTGACGGGGGGGAGAACGGTGAGCAGTTCTTC
TRBD1	-	TRBV6-4	TRBJ1-2	16	CASSPTGSTFTYGYTF	TGTGCCAGCAGTCCGACAGGGTCAACGTTTACCTATGGCTACACCTTC
-	-	TRBV5-5	TRBJ1-5	16	CASSLGELGEDQPQHF	TGTGCCAGCAGCTTGGGGGAGCTAGGGGAGGATCAGCCCCAGCATTTT
-	medium-sized	TRBV30	TRBJ1-1	13	CAWSRTGQTEAFF	TGTGCCTGGAGTCGGACTGGACAGACTGAAGCTTTCTTT
TRBD1	-	TRBV5-1	TRBJ1-1	14	CASSSDRVGTEAFF	TGCGCCAGCAGCTCCGACAGGGTGGGGACTGAAGCTTTCTTT